This T cell receptor beta chain was sequenced in a study of CD8 T cells in Susac syndrome. Study-level findings and limits: As the study acknowledged, the number of individuals who were part of its TCR sequencing and HLA analysis was relatively small.

On this clonotype: The antigen is unknown.

TEMRA cells were FACS-enriched, unlike CD8+ and CD4+ T cells, which were negatively isolated. The V and J ends lost 5 bases and 5 bases, in that order; junction bases with no gene match: 12. The CDR3 is 17 amino acids. From germline, CDR1 is PRHDT and CDR2 FYEKMQ (reference sequence). Reverse transcription of about 0.45 to 1 ug RNA used random hexamers. Multiplex PCR with immunoSEQ amplified the TCR beta CDR3 across 54 Vbeta and 13 Jbeta. A single record per CDR3 protein comes from TCRdb applying MiXCR to the immunoSEQ multiplex PCR reads. The sample has approximately 200,000 distinct CDR3 sequences; 92% are singletons.

The receptor comes from a human donor with multiple sclerosis. The sequenced sample consisted of CD8+ T cells from PBMCs. The J gene is TRBJ2-5, the V gene TRBV13, with 12 nucleotides matching TRBD2. The CDR3 region has the DNA TGTGCCAGCAGCGTTCGACTAGCGGGGGTATCATACGAGACCCAGTACTTC. The encoded protein is CASSVRLAGVSYETQYF.